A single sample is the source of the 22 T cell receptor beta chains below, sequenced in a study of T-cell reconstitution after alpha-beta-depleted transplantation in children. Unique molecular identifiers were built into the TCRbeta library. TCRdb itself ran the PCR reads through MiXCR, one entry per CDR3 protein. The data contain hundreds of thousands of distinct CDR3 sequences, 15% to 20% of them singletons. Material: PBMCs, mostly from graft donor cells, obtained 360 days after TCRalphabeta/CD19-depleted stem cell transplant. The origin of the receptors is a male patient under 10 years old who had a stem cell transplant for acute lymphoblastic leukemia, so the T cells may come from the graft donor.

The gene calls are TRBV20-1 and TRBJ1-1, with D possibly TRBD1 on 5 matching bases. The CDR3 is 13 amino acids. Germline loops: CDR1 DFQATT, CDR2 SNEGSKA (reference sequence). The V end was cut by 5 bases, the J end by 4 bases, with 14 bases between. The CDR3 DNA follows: TGCAGTGCTGCCGGAAGGGGTGTCACTGAAGCTTTCTTT. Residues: CSAAGRGVTEAFF.

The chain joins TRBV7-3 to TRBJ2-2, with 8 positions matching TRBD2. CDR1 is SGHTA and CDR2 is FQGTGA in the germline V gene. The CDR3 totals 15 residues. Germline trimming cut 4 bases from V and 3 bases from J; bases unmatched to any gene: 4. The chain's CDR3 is CASSSTSGHTGELFF. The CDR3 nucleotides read TGTGCCAGCAGCTCAACTAGCGGACACACCGGGGAGCTGTTTTTT. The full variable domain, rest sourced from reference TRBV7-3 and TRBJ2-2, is GAGVSQTPSNKVTEKGKYVELRCDPISGHTALYWYRQSLGQGPEFLIYFQGTGAADDSGLPNDRFFAVRPEGSVSTLKIQRTERGDSAVYLCASSSTSGHTGELFFGEGSRLTVL.

This chain's CDR3 is CASSYSSMGEDTEAFF. The CDR3 DNA sequence: TGTGCCAGCAGTTACTCGAGTATGGGGGAGGACACTGAAGCTTTCTTT. The V call is TRBV6-2 or TRBV6-3, the J call TRBJ1-1, with D tentatively TRBD1 (5 bases). Trimming took off 0 bases at V and 3 bases at J, with 14 bases between the two ends. The CDR3 length is 16 residues. Germline V lookup: CDR1 MNHEY, CDR2 SVGEGT.

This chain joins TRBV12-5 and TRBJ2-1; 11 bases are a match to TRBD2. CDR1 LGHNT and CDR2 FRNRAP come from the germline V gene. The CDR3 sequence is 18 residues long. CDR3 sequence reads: CAICLRLAGGPDYNEQFF. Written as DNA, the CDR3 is TGTGCCATCTGTTTGAGATTAGCGGGAGGGCCTGACTACAATGAGCAGTTCTTC.

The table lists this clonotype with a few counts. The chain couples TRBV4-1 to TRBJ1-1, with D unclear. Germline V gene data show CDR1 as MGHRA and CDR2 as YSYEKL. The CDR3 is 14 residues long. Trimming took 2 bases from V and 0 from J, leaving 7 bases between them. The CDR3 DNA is TGCGCCAGCAGCCAATTTTCAGTGAACACTGAAGCTTTCTTT. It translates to CASSQFSVNTEAFF.

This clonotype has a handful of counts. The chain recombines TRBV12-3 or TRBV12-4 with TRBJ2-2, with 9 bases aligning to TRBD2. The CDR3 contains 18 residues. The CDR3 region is CTFSLLAGVETNTGELFF. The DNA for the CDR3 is TGTACCTTCAGTTTACTAGCGGGTGTTGAGACGAACACCGGGGAGCTGTTTTTT.

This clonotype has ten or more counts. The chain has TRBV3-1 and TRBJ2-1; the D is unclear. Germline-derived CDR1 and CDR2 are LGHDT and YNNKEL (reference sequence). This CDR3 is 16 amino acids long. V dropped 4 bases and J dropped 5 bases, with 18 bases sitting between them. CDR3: CASSLDLALLNNEQFF. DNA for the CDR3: TGTGCCAGCAGCCTCGATCTTGCGCTCCTTAACAATGAGCAGTTCTTC.

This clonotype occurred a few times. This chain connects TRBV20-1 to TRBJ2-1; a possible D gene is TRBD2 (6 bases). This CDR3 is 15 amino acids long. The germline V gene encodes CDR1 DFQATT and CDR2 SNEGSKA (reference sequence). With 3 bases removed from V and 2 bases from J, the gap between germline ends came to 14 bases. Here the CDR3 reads CSARDGRKAYNEQFF. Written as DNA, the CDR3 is TGCAGTGCTAGGGACGGGAGAAAGGCCTACAATGAGCAGTTCTTC.

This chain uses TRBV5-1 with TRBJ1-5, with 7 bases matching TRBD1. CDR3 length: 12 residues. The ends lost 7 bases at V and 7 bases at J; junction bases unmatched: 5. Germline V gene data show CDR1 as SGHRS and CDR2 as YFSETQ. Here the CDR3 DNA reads TGCGCCAGCTCAGACAGGGCCCAGCCCCAGCATTTT. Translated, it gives CASSDRAQPQHF.

As DNA, the CDR3 is TGCAGTGCTAGAGATAGGAGAGGGGACTACGAGCAGTACTTC. This encodes CSARDRRGDYEQYF. The rearrangement links TRBV20-1 to TRBJ2-7, with D tentatively TRBD1 or TRBD2 (5 bases each). V lost 0 bases and J lost 3, with 12 bases in between. The CDR3 consists of 14 residues. The germline CDR1 and CDR2 sequences are DFQATT and SNEGSKA (reference sequence).

In nucleotides, the CDR3 is TGCGCCAGCAGCTTTGCGGGAGATCGCACAGATACGCAGTATTTT. This encodes CASSFAGDRTDTQYF. This chain uses TRBV5-1 with TRBJ2-3; 7 bases align to TRBD2. Germline CDR1 SGHRS, CDR2 YFSETQ. Trimming removed 2 bases from V and 1 base from J; junction bases left unmatched: 4. CDR3 size: 15 residues.

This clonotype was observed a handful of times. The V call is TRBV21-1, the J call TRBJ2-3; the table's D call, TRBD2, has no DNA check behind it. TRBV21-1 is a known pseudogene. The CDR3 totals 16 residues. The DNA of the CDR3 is TGTGCCAGCAGCAAAGGCCCCCGGGAGGGGACAGATACGCAGTATTTT. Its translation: CASSKGPREGTDTQYF.

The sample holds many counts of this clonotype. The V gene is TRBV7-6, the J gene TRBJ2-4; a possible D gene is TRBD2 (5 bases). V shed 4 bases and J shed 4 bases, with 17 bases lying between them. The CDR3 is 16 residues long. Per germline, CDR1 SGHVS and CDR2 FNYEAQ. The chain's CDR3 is CASSSPGGSVKNIQYF. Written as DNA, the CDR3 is TGTGCCAGCAGCTCCCCGGGCGGTAGCGTAAAAAACATTCAGTACTTC.

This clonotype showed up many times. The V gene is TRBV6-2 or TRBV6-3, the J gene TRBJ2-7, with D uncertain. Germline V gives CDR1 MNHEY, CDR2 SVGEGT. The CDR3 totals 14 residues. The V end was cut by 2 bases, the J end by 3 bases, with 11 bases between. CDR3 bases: TGTGCCAGCAGTTACCCGCAGCGAGGCTACGAGCAGTACTTC. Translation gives CASSYPQRGYEQYF.

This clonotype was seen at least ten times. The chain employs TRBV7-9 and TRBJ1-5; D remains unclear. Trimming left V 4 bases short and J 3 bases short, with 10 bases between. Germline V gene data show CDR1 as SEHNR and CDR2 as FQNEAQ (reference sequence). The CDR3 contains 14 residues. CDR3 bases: TGTGCCAGCAGCTCATACGGGGTCAATCAGCCCCAGCATTTT. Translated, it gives CASSSYGVNQPQHF.

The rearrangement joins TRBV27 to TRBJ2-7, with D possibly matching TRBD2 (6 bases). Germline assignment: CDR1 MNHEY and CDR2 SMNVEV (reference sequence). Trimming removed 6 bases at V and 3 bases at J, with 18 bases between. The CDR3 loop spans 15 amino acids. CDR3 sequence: CASSSWRLVGYEQYF. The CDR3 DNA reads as TGTGCCAGCAGCAGCTGGCGACTAGTAGGCTACGAGCAGTACTTC.

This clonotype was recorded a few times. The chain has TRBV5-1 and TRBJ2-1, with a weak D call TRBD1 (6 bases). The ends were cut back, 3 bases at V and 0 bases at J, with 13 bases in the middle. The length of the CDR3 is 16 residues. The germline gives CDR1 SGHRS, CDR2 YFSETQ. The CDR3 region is CASSSQGNPSYNEQFF. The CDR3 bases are TGCGCCAGCAGCTCCCAGGGGAACCCCTCCTACAATGAGCAGTTCTTC.

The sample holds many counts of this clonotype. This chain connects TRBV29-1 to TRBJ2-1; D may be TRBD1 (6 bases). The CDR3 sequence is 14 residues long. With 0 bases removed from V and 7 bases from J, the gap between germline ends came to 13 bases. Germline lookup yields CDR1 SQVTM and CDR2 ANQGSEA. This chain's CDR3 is CSVEDQYRANEQFF. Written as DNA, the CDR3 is TGCAGCGTTGAAGATCAATACAGGGCTAATGAGCAGTTCTTC.

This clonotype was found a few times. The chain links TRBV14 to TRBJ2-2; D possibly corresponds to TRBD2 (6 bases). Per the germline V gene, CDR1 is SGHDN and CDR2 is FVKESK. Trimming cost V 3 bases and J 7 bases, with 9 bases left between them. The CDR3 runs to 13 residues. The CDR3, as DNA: TGTGCCAGCAGCCATGGCGGGAACGGGGAGCTGTTTTTT. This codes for CASSHGGNGELFF.

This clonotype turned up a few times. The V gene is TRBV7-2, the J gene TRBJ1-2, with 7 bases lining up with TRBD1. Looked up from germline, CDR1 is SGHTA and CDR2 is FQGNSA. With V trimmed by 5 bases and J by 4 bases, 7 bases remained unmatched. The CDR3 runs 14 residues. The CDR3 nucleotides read TGTGCCAGCAGCACCACTCAGGGGGGCTATGGCTACACCTTC. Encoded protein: CASSTTQGGYGYTF.

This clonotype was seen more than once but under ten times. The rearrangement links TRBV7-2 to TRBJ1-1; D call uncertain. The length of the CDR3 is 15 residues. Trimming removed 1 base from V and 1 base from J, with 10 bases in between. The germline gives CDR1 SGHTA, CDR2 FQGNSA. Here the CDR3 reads CASSLVWHQNTEAFF. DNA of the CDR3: TGTGCCAGCAGCTTAGTATGGCATCAGAACACTGAAGCTTTCTTT.

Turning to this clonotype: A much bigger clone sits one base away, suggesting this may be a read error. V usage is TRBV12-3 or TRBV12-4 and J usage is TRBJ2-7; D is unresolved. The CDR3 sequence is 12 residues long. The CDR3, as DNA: TGTGCCTGCAGTATTAAAGCCCGAGGGCAGTACTTC. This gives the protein CACSIKARGQYF.